The present T cell receptor (beta chain) was sequenced within a study of shared clonotypes between healthy human individuals (dated by TCRdb to about 2020). Turning to the overall study: The cohort included three men and a couple of women between 18 and 49 years of age. Per donor, three plates each were used for CD4 naive and CD4 memory, two for CD8 naive, and one for CD8 memory. To estimate repertoire size and how much clonotypes are shared between individuals, the study performed deep sequencing of blood TCR repertoires from about 5 healthy adults. Different laboratories and diverse techniques were used to prepare libraries and sequence TCR repertoires, to increase sequencing depth and limit assay-specific biases. Per donor, leukapheresis produced somewhere between about 0.94 and 9.5 billion PBMCs.

Deletion took 8 bases off V and 4 bases off J, with a span of 15 bases between the germline ends. From its cysteine to its phenylalanine, the CDR3 spans 14 amino acids. The DNA shown is the 42-base CDR3, in frame from base 1. CDR1 is given as MNHNS and CDR2 as SASEGT, both from the germline V gene. TCR CDR3 regions were amplified from genomic DNA by multiplex PCR using the deep immunoSEQ assay. Extracted genomic DNA from each cell subset was distributed evenly across all wells of several immunoSEQ 96-well plates, and each plate was treated as a replicate. Each replicate PCR for sorted subsets received around 0.2 ug genomic DNA, equal to tens of thousands of T cell genomes. The purified libraries were quantified using a Qubit 3.0 fluorometer, sized with a Bioanalyzer 2100, and then quantified again using the KAPA Library Quantification kit. Every immunoSEQ 96-well plate was sequenced on a dedicated single-read 150-cycle Illumina NextSeq 550 flow cell. On the authors' methods: The immunoSEQ output contained only junctional sequences without quality scores, so filtering could not match that applied to full-length reads. Sequences were annotated with PyIR, a Python wrapper for IgBLAST v1.9, using IMGT germline references to assign V/J genes and CDR3. Reads were filtered out if the reads had weak V/J assignments (E-value above 1e-6), no CDR3, stop codons, out-of-frame junctions, or ambiguous translated residues. A V3J clonotype was defined by an identical inferred V gene, J gene, and CDR3 amino acid sequence. To compute the percentage overlap between repertoires, the number of shared unique clonotypes was divided by the size of the smaller repertoire. Richness of each repertoire was evaluated using RTK rarefaction, the Chao1 estimator, and Recon v2.1 estimates of unobserved clonotypes. Generation probabilities for all TCRbeta clonotypes obtained by the gDNA method from a few donors were computed using OLGA. Held by TCRdb, this immuneACCESS table contains in-frame sequences only and omits some clones. Under half of the omission traces to an unresolved V gene where checked; the cause of the rest is unknown. The DNA gave D and trimming, while V, J and clone size come from that table. This sample comprises about 1.1 million clones, around 78% of them detected only once. The top ten constitute 0.52% of the sample.

Concerning this clone itself: Its target antigen remains unknown. Per-base qualities were not stored, and no clone one base away is much larger.

The donors were healthy, HIV-negative adults who had no recently reported acute infections or vaccinations. Every donor was a Caucasian adult residing in Nashville, Tennessee, USA. CD4+ T cells were enriched through magnetic negative selection, after which naive cells were positively selected on CD45RA and the remaining negative fraction served as the memory subset. After blood collection by leukapheresis, PBMCs were isolated using Ficoll-Histopaque density gradient centrifugation and then cryopreserved in the vapor phase of liquid nitrogen. Purity and quantity of every magnetically sorted T cell population were checked by analytical flow cytometry. From each sorted fraction, genomic DNA was isolated and quantified by UV absorbance on a Nanodrop 2000c. The paper as a whole reports these results and caveats: Incomplete sequencing was indicated by rarefaction of sorted-subset datasets, despite the large sequencing depth. Based on pairwise subsampling, the degree of clonotype sharing among donors was expected to be affected by sequencing depth. When a handful of donors were compared, the shared fraction of clonotypes was about 5.5% for naive CD4, roughly 3.4% for naive CD8, roughly 2.3% for memory CD4, and around 0.4% for memory CD8. The genetic and exposure-history diversity represented was limited by the small number of donors. Sampling was limited to blood, and TCR repertoires in tissue likely differ from TCR repertoires in blood. Naive subsets generally had larger estimated clonotype richness than memory subsets. Clonotypes shared by all four sorted-subset donors showed higher generation probabilities than non-shared clonotypes.

Material: memory CD4+ T cells from PBMCs. The label giving this sample's cell subset or site can be read as: CD45RA-negative fraction. The clonotype was recovered from a man aged 18 to 29 in good health. Some clones in this sample may be carry-over from other donors' samples. The receptor chain draws on TRBV6-1 and TRBJ2-1, with the identity of the D gene unclear. CDR3 region: CASSVFPEYNEQFF. The bases are TGTGCCAGCTCAGTTTTCCCGGAGTACAATGAGCAGTTCTTC.